What follows is one TCR beta chain and its context. This specimen comes from a study of shared T cell receptors in the human thymus. Produced via immunoSEQ multiplex PCR; TCRdb's table is partial and in-frame only. The sample holds tens of thousands of clones, about 95% seen once. The CDR3 loop spans 15 amino acids. The germline gives CDR1 SGHTA, CDR2 FQGNSA. Trimming took 1 base from V and 0 from J, leaving 7 bases between them. V gene TRBV7-2 combines with J gene TRBJ1-5; no definite D call. The sample comprised thymocytes. The sequence was obtained from a human donor. CDR3 sequence: CASSLESNSNQPQHF. In DNA, the CDR3 is TGTGCCAGCAGCTTAGAGTCTAATAGCAATCAGCCCCAGCATTTT. The full variable domain, with the rest looked up from reference TRBV7-2 and TRBJ1-5, is GAGVSQSPSNKVTEKGKDVELRCDPISGHTALYWYRQSLGQGLEFLIYFQGNSAPDKSGLPSDRFSAERTGGSVSTLTIQRTQQEDSAVYLCASSLESNSNQPQHFGDGTRLSIL.